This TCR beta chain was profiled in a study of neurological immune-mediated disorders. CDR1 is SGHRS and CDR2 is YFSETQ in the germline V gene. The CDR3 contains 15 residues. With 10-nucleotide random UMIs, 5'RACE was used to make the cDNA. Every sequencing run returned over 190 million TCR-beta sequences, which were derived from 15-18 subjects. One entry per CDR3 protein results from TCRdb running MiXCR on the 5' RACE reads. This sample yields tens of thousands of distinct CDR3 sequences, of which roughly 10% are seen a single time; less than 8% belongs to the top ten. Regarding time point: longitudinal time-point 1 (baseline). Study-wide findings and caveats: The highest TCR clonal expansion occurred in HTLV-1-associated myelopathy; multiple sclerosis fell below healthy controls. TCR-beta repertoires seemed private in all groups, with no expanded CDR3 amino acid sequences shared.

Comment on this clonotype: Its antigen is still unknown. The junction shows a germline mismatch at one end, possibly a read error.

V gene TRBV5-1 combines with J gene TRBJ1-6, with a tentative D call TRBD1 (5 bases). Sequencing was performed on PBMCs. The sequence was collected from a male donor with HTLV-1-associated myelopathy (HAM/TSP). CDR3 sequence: CASSLGGVDNSPLHF. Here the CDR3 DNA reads TGCGCCAGCAGCTTGGGGGGGGTAGATAATTCGCCCCTCCACTTT. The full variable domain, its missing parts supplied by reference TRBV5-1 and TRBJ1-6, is KAGVTQTPRYLIKTRGQQVTLSCSPISGHRSVSWYQQTPGQGLQFLFEYFSETQRNKGNFPGRFSGRQFSNSRSEMNVSTLELGDSALYLCASSLGGVDNSPLHFGNGTRLTVT.